This entry features one T cell receptor (beta chain) sequence. The data derive from a study of cytotoxic CD8 clonotypes in ibrutinib-treated CLL. V gave up 4 bases and J gave up 1 base, with 11 bases separating them. Germline CDR1 SGHRS, CDR2 YFSETQ. CDR3 length: 14 residues. Here immunoSEQ multiplex PCR was the method, and the copy in TCRdb shows in-frame clones only, minus some. The table shows more than 85,000 clones, with 75% to 80% occurring only once. The rearrangement links TRBV5-1 to TRBJ1-1; the D gene is possibly TRBD1 (5 bases). This TCR derives from a human donor with chronic lymphocytic leukemia. The material was PBMCs, obtained after 24 months of ibrutinib treatment. The CDR3 spells CASSKTVKNTEAFF. The CDR3 bases are TGCGCCAGCAGCAAGACAGTAAAGAACACTGAAGCTTTCTTT. Filled out from reference TRBV5-1 and TRBJ1-1, the complete variable domain reads KAGVTQTPRYLIKTRGQQVTLSCSPISGHRSVSWYQQTPGQGLQFLFEYFSETQRNKGNFPGRFSGRQFSNSRSEMNVSTLELGDSALYLCASSKTVKNTEAFFGQGTRLTVV.